Here is one T cell receptor beta chain with its context. Its target is unknown. The observed sequence ends 3 residues before the CDR3 terminus, with the missing tail filled in from the germline J gene. V lost 0 bases and J lost 5, with 11 bases in between. The CDR3 is 14 residues long. CDR1 is SGHRS, CDR2 YFSETQ, per germline. Assay: immunoSEQ multiplex PCR; the TCRdb copy retains only in-frame clones and omits some. This repertoire holds 50,000 to 60,000 clones, and none appear only once. Patients and controls were mostly of Caucasian heritage. Each donor provided roughly 5 to 8 ml of heparinized whole blood. The data were taken from a study of T cell clonality in common variable immunodeficiency. Whole-study results and caveats: Fewer TCRbeta clones were shared among CVID subjects than controls. CVID subjects had higher TCRbeta clonality than healthy controls, most marked in about a third.

The genes are TRBV5-1 and TRBJ1-1; D ambiguous. The receptor was isolated from a person aged 18 to 75 in good health. Sequencing input: peripheral blood mononuclear cells. Partial CDR3 DNA: TGCGCCAGCAGCTTGGATCGGGTTACGACTGAA. This codes for CASSLDRVTTE. The complete CDR3 reads CASSLDRVTTEAFF.